Below are 28 T cell receptor beta chains sequenced from a single sample in a study of cytomegalovirus exposure and HLA in healthy donors. Primers included in the PCR were 60 Vbeta and 13 Jbeta primers. TCRdb keeps only in-frame clones here, not all; method: immunoSEQ multiplex PCR. The sample contains some 150,000 clones, approximately 80% of which appear only once. Sequenced: PBMCs. The receptor source for this set is a woman aged 50 to 65 in good health and CMV-seronegative.

This clone was detected only a few times. V gene TRBV28 combines with J gene TRBJ1-1; D ambiguous. V lost 3 bases, J lost 6 bases, and 14 bases lay in between. The CDR3 covers 14 residues. Germline CDR1 and CDR2: MDHEN and SYDVKM. In DNA, the CDR3 is TGTGCCAGCAGTTTGCTACAGCGGCTTCCTGAAGCTTTCTTT. Its protein is CASSLLQRLPEAFF.

DNA of the CDR3: TGTGCCAGCAGCCCCGAAGGGGGCGCAATCACCGGGGAGCTGTTTTTT. Amino acid sequence: CASSPEGGAITGELFF. The chain carries TRBV13 and TRBJ2-2, with 7 bases identical to TRBD1. CDR1 is PRHDT and CDR2 is FYEKMQ in the germline V gene (reference sequence). CDR3 size: 16 residues. Trimming took 5 bases from V and 4 from J; bases not matched to a gene: 10.

This rearrangement joins TRBV9 to TRBJ1-2, with TRBD1 matching over 8 bases. This CDR3 is built from 13 residues. Germline values: CDR1 SGDLS, CDR2 YYNGEE. J was trimmed by 4 bases and V by 6 bases; bases with no gene match: 5. The chain's CDR3 is CASNSGTGYGYTF. CDR3 nucleotide sequence: TGTGCCAGCAACTCCGGGACAGGCTATGGCTACACCTTC. Full variable domain (missing parts from reference TRBV9 and TRBJ1-2): DSGVTQTPKHLITATGQRVTLRCSPRSGDLSVYWYQQSLDQGLQFLIQYYNGEERAKGNILERFSAQQFPDLHSELNLSSLELGDSALYFCASNSGTGYGYTFGSGTRLTVV.

The chain joins TRBV2 to TRBJ2-5; no reliable D call. This CDR3 is built from 13 residues. The germline V and J ends were trimmed by 3 bases and 0 bases, with 5 bases remaining between them. Germline CDR1 and CDR2: SNHLY and FYNNEI. The CDR3 DNA reads TGTGCCAGCAGTGACAGGTACCAAGAGACCCAGTACTTC. Its protein product is CASSDRYQETQYF.

The J gene is TRBJ1-1, the V gene TRBV7-9; 8 bases fit TRBD1. The CDR3 sequence is 18 residues long. Trimming at V came to 1 base and at J to 4 bases, leaving 14 bases not matched to a gene. Germline CDR1 SEHNR, CDR2 FQNEAQ (reference sequence). CDR3 region: CASSLVKLTGDRFTEAFF. The CDR3 nucleotides read TGTGCCAGCAGCTTAGTCAAATTGACAGGGGACCGTTTCACTGAAGCTTTCTTT.

In regard to this clone: This CDR3 is also generated by other DNA sequences in the sample. The chain employs TRBV19 and TRBJ1-1, with D possibly matching TRBD1 (5 bases). Trimming removed 4 bases at V and 2 bases at J, with 8 bases between. The CDR3 covers 13 residues. Germline-derived CDR1 and CDR2 are LNHDA and SQIVND (reference sequence). CDR3 DNA sequence: TGTGCCAGTAGTACCACAGGTAACACTGAAGCTTTCTTT. Translated: CASSTTGNTEAFF. The variable domain in full, with the rest retrieved from reference TRBV19 and TRBJ1-1, is DGGITQSPKYLFRKEGQNVTLSCEQNLNHDAMYWYRQDPGQGLRLIYYSQIVNDFQKGDIAEGYSVSREKKESFPLTVTSAQKNPTAFYLCASSTTGNTEAFFGQGTRLTVV.

The CDR3 DNA reads TGTGCCAGCAGCGTAGAGGGGCTAGCGGGGGGCCCTCGAGAGACCCAGTACTTC. Translated: CASSVEGLAGGPRETQYF. V is TRBV9 and J is TRBJ2-5, with 11 bases aligning to TRBD2. From germline, CDR1 is SGDLS and CDR2 YYNGEE. The junction had 11 bases not matched to a gene; V was cut back by 0 bases and J by 4 bases. The CDR3 has 18 residues.

The chain links TRBV2 to TRBJ1-2; unclear D gene. This CDR3 contains 13 residues. The V end was cut by 4 bases, the J end by 5 bases, with 11 bases between. Germline V gene lookup returns CDR1 SNHLY and CDR2 FYNNEI. This chain's CDR3 is CASSVSVTYGYTF. CDR3 bases: TGTGCCAGCAGTGTTTCCGTAACATATGGCTACACCTTC. The complete variable domain, with remaining parts taken from reference TRBV2 and TRBJ1-2, reads EPEVTQTPSHQVTQMGQEVILRCVPISNHLYFYWYRQILGQKVEFLVSFYNNEISEKSEIFDDQFSVERPDGSNFTLKIRSTKLEDSAMYFCASSVSVTYGYTFGSGTRLTVV.

The CDR3 region has the DNA TGTGCCAGCAGTAAGGGACAGGGGGCGAGAGGTACTGAAGCTTTCTTT. Translated, it gives CASSKGQGARGTEAFF. The chain carries TRBV7-6 and TRBJ1-1, with TRBD1 identical over 12 bases. Germline V CDR1 and CDR2: SGHVS, FNYEAQ. The V and J ends lost 6 bases and 5 bases, in that order; junction bases with no gene match: 10. This CDR3 spans 16 amino acids.

This chain links TRBV4-1 with TRBJ1-6, with 9 bases that match TRBD1. Germline V gene lookup returns CDR1 MGHRA and CDR2 YSYEKL. The CDR3 spans 15 residues. J gave up 6 bases and V 1 base, and 1 base lay outside the gene matches. CDR3 nucleotides: TGCGCCAGCAGCCAAGTACAGGGGGCTAATTCACCCCTCCACTTT. Translation gives CASSQVQGANSPLHF.

This clone was seen a few times. V usage is TRBV7-2 and J usage is TRBJ2-7, with a weak D call TRBD1 (6 bases). The CDR3 is 15 amino acids. Germline CDR1 and CDR2: SGHTA and FQGNSA. V dropped 0 bases and J dropped 3 bases, with 12 bases sitting between them. For the CDR3, the DNA is TGTGCCAGCAGCTTAGCCGGGACACTTCTCTACGAGCAGTACTTC. As protein: CASSLAGTLLYEQYF.

In this sample, this clone turned up once. V is TRBV7-2 and J is TRBJ1-3; D unresolved. Germline CDR1 is SGHTA and CDR2 is FQGNSA. The CDR3 runs 13 residues. The V end lost 7 bases, the J end lost 2 bases, and 9 bases lay between the germline ends. CDR3 region: CASTETAGNTIYF. In DNA form, the CDR3 reads TGTGCCAGCACGGAGACTGCTGGAAACACCATATATTTT. The full variable domain, with the rest looked up from reference TRBV7-2 and TRBJ1-3, is GAGVSQSPSNKVTEKGKDVELRCDPISGHTALYWYRQSLGQGLEFLIYFQGNSAPDKSGLPSDRFSAERTGGSVSTLTIQRTQQEDSAVYLCASTETAGNTIYFGEGSWLTVV.

The chain recombines TRBV28 with TRBJ1-2, with D maybe TRBD1 (5 bases). CDR3 length equals 14 residues. Germline V gene lookup returns CDR1 MDHEN and CDR2 SYDVKM. Trimming stripped 5 bases from V and 4 bases from J, with 14 bases between. The CDR3 DNA follows: TGTGCCAGCAGTGGGGCCGGACGGATCTATGGCTACACCTTC. Protein: CASSGAGRIYGYTF.

The chain recombines TRBV7-8 with TRBJ1-5; D gene uncertain. V lost 9 bases to trimming and J lost 2 bases, with 20 bases between them. The CDR3 sequence is 16 residues long. The germline CDR1 and CDR2 sequences are SGHVS and FQNEAQ. This CDR3 is CAREGLEYHGNQPQHF. The DNA of the CDR3 is TGTGCCAGGGAAGGACTGGAGTACCATGGCAATCAGCCCCAGCATTTT.

This rearrangement joins TRBV2 to TRBJ1-2; D is possibly TRBD1 (5 bases). This CDR3 comprises 13 residues. Germline CDR1 reads SNHLY; CDR2 reads FYNNEI. The germline V and J ends were trimmed by 0 bases and 14 bases, with 16 bases remaining between them. CDR3 DNA sequence: TGTGCCAGCAGTGAAGCGCCCGGGGGTTCAGGGACCTTC. It translates to CASSEAPGGSGTF.

The chain links TRBV30 to TRBJ2-2, with 11 bases lining up with TRBD2. CDR1 is GTSNPN and CDR2 is SVGIG in the germline V gene (reference sequence). The V gene end was trimmed by 0 bases and the J gene end by 0 bases; junction bases not matched to a gene: 6. The length of the CDR3 is 18 residues. This CDR3 is CAWSVLAGDTANTGELFF. CDR3 sequence (DNA): TGTGCCTGGAGTGTACTAGCGGGAGATACCGCGAACACCGGGGAGCTGTTTTTT.

The V and J genes are TRBV6-1 and TRBJ2-1; possible D gene TRBD2, 5 bases. V was shortened by 3 bases and J by 8 bases, with 20 bases between the two germline ends. The V gene's germline CDR1 is MNHNS and CDR2 SASEGT. This CDR3 contains 16 residues. The CDR3 sequence: CASSEGKRDGIYEQFF. CDR3 coding DNA: TGTGCCAGCAGTGAGGGAAAGAGGGATGGGATTTATGAGCAGTTCTTC.

This chain connects TRBV11-2 to TRBJ2-5, with no clear D. From germline, CDR1 is SGHAT and CDR2 FQNNGV. Trimming left V 0 bases short and J 6 bases short, with 23 bases between. CDR3 length equals 18 residues. Here the CDR3 reads CASSLDWSGWPGQKTQYF. CDR3 nucleotide sequence: TGTGCCAGCAGCTTAGATTGGAGTGGGTGGCCGGGTCAGAAGACCCAGTACTTC.

The gene calls are TRBV4-3 and TRBJ2-7, with 9 bases identical to TRBD1. Trimming took 0 bases from V and 1 from J; bases not matched to a gene: 4. The CDR3 length is 16 residues. Germline-derived CDR1 and CDR2 are LGHNA and YSLEER. CDR3 in amino acids: CASSQDTGQGSYEQYF. DNA for the CDR3: TGCGCCAGCAGCCAAGATACTGGACAGGGGTCCTACGAGCAGTACTTC.

V usage is TRBV11-2 and J usage is TRBJ2-2; a possible D gene is TRBD1 (6 bases). V shed 5 bases and J shed 9 bases, with 13 bases lying between them. The CDR3 extends over 13 amino acids. Per germline, CDR1 SGHAT and CDR2 FQNNGV. The CDR3 coding sequence is TGTGCCAGCAGCCAAAACAGGGTACGGGAGCTGTTTTTT. It specifies CASSQNRVRELFF.

The chain uses TRBV30 and TRBJ2-7; 7 bases match TRBD1. Germline CDR1 and CDR2: GTSNPN and SVGIG (reference sequence). J gave up 5 bases and V 3 bases, and 7 bases lay outside the gene matches. This CDR3 contains 13 residues. CDR3 nucleotide sequence: TGTGCCTGGAGGAAATCAGGGGGACACGAGCAGTACTTC. This gives the protein CAWRKSGGHEQYF.

The chain combines TRBV28 with TRBJ1-2; D is possibly TRBD1 (5 bases). V gave up 5 bases and J gave up 1 base, with 11 bases separating them. The germline gives CDR1 MDHEN, CDR2 SYDVKM. The CDR3 consists of 14 residues. This CDR3 is CASSALGVNYGYTF. The CDR3 DNA follows: TGTGCCAGCAGTGCCCTAGGGGTTAACTATGGCTACACCTTC.

The chain links TRBV7-6 to TRBJ1-4, with D hard to call. V lost 2 bases and J 5 bases, leaving 15 bases between the germline ends. The CDR3 covers 16 residues. Germline V gene lookup returns CDR1 SGHVS and CDR2 FNYEAQ. CDR3 region: CASSLSPAIENEKLFF. CDR3 nucleotides: TGTGCCAGCAGCTTAAGTCCCGCCATAGAAAATGAAAAACTGTTTTTT. Looking up the rest from reference TRBV7-6 and TRBJ1-4 gives the full variable domain: GAGVSQSPRYKVTKRGQDVALRCDPISGHVSLYWYRQALGQGPEFLTYFNYEAQQDKSGLPNDRFSAERPEGSISTLTIQRTEQRDSAMYRCASSLSPAIENEKLFFGSGTQLSVL.

V usage is TRBV7-3 and J usage is TRBJ2-3, with 9 positions matching TRBD1. Germline V lookup: CDR1 SGHTA, CDR2 FQGTGA. The CDR3 runs to 14 residues. Unmatched junction bases numbered 7, after V lost 5 bases and J lost 7 bases. CDR3 in amino acids: CASSAGQGVNTQYF. The CDR3 region has the DNA TGTGCCAGCAGCGCGGGACAGGGTGTCAATACGCAGTATTTT. Complete variable domain (other parts from reference TRBV7-3 and TRBJ2-3): GAGVSQTPSNKVTEKGKYVELRCDPISGHTALYWYRQSLGQGPEFLIYFQGTGAADDSGLPNDRFFAVRPEGSVSTLKIQRTERGDSAVYLCASSAGQGVNTQYFGPGTRLTVL.

The V call is TRBV11-3, the J call TRBJ2-3; 8 bases align to TRBD2. This CDR3 has 14 residues. Germline-derived CDR1 and CDR2 are SGHNT and YENEEA. J was trimmed by 4 bases and V by 5 bases; bases with no gene match: 5. The CDR3 DNA reads TGTGCCAGCAGCCTCTTTAGCGGGGCAGATACGCAGTATTTT. Translating gives CASSLFSGADTQYF. Variable domain in full (rest from reference TRBV11-3 and TRBJ2-3): EAGVVQSPRYKIIEKKQPVAFWCNPISGHNTLYWYLQNLGQGPELLIRYENEEAVDDSQLPKDRFSAERLKGVDSTLKIQPAELGDSAVYLCASSLFSGADTQYFGPGTRLTVL.

This sequence joins TRBV15 and TRBJ2-5, with D uncertain. The CDR3 has 14 amino acids. Trimming cost V 1 base and J 2 bases, with 8 bases left between them. The V gene's germline CDR1 is LNHNV and CDR2 YYDKDF (reference sequence). CDR3 sequence (DNA): TGTGCCACCAGCAGAGCTGGTACACAAGAGACCCAGTACTTC. Its translation: CATSRAGTQETQYF.

The rearrangement uses TRBV5-6 and TRBJ1-1; 7 positions match TRBD1. Trimming removed 2 bases from V and 6 bases from J; junction bases left unmatched: 7. The germline CDR1 and CDR2 sequences are SGHDT and YYEEEE. The CDR3 contains 14 residues. CDR3 DNA sequence: TGTGCCAGCAGCTTCTTGACAGGGAGGCCTGAAGCTTTCTTT. This translates into CASSFLTGRPEAFF.

The gene calls are TRBV10-1 and TRBJ2-3; 10 bases match TRBD2. With V trimmed by 8 bases and J by 0 bases, 5 bases remained unmatched. This CDR3 has 15 residues. From germline, CDR1 is WNHNN and CDR2 SYGVQD (reference sequence). The DNA of the CDR3 is TGCGCCAGCGGGAGGACTAGCGGAAGCACAGATACGCAGTATTTT. Its translation: CASGRTSGSTDTQYF.